This TCR beta chain originates from a study of PD-L1 blockade in urothelial cancer. Method: immunoSEQ multiplex PCR; TCRdb's copy keeps in-frame clones and lacks some. This repertoire shows approximately 46,000 clones, around nine tenths found once; its top ten account for 7.6%. V gave up 6 bases and J gave up 2 bases, with 13 bases separating them. Per the germline V gene, CDR1 is MNHEY and CDR2 is SVGAGI. This CDR3 region has 14 residues. The receptor's source is a man aged 55-75 years with urothelial cancer. The sequences come from PBMCs, collected around atezolizumab (anti-PD-L1) treatment. The rearrangement uses TRBV6-5 and TRBJ1-1; possible D gene TRBD1, 5 bases. CDR3 nucleotides: TGTGCCAGCAGGGAGGGACTGGTCAACACTGAAGCTTTCTTT. This sequence encodes CASREGLVNTEAFF.